A single sample is the source of the 6 T cell receptor beta chains below, sequenced in a study of monozygotic twins with inflammatory bowel disease. TCRdb re-called the 5' RACE reads, yielding one record per CDR3 amino acid sequence without DNA. This repertoire includes some 450,000 distinct CDR3 sequences. The source material was blood. These receptors all stem from a human donor with ulcerative colitis or Crohn's disease, or a healthy co-twin of an affected twin (not recorded which).

The chain links TRBV5-1 to TRBJ1-1; TCRdb's D call of TRBD1 is untestable without DNA. Per germline, CDR1 SGHRS and CDR2 YFSETQ. The CDR3 runs 15 residues. The chain's CDR3 is CASSLVLSRNTEAFF. The variable domain in full, completed from reference TRBV5-1 and TRBJ1-1, reads KAGVTQTPRYLIKTRGQQVTLSCSPISGHRSVSWYQQTPGQGLQFLFEYFSETQRNKGNFPGRFSGRQFSNSRSEMNVSTLELGDSALYLCASSLVLSRNTEAFFGQGTRLTVV.

The J gene is TRBJ1-2, the V gene TRBV10-3. CDR1 is ENHRY and CDR2 is SYGVKD in the germline V gene. This CDR3 contains 14 residues. The CDR3 here is CAISESSQNYGYTF.

V usage is TRBV10-3 and J usage is TRBJ1-5. Germline values: CDR1 ENHRY, CDR2 SYGVKD. The CDR3 totals 15 residues. CDR3 sequence: CAISEFVGLDQPQHF.

The chain has TRBV4-2 and TRBJ2-3. CDR1 is LGHNA, CDR2 YNFKEQ, per germline. CDR3 size: 14 residues. This chain's CDR3 is CASSQALGTDTQYF.

This sequence joins TRBV20-1 and TRBJ2-3; TCRdb reports TRBD2, a call that lacks DNA to check it against. The CDR3 spans 19 residues. The V gene's germline CDR1 is DFQATT and CDR2 SNEGSKA (reference sequence). CDR3 amino acids: CSAPVIGAGGPAVTDTQYF.

The V gene is TRBV12-3 or TRBV12-4, the J gene TRBJ2-3; the D gene TCRdb calls, TRBD1, cannot be checked with no DNA. This CDR3 is 16 amino acids long. The CDR3 reads CASSPRDRGRADTQYF.